The present T cell receptor (beta chain) was sequenced within a study of blood T cell repertoires in COVID-19. Clones were read by immunoSEQ multiplex PCR, and TCRdb kept only the in-frame ones, dropping some. The table records approximately 120,000 clones, less than 90% of them present only once. The CDR3 length is 16 residues. The receptor's source is an older man with active or convalescent COVID-19. The chain employs TRBV21-1 and TRBJ2-7; TRBD2 was called by the table and not checked on the DNA. TRBV21-1 is tagged as a pseudogene. Sequenced sample: peripheral blood. In nucleotides, the CDR3 is TGTGCCAGCAGCAAAAGCCACAGGGAGGGGAACTACGAGCAGTACTTC. The encoded protein is CASSKSHREGNYEQYF.